Below, 28 T cell receptor beta chains from the same sample are listed, as sequenced in a study of T cell repertoires in cytomegalovirus infection. TCRdb passed the reads through MiXCR, listing each CDR3 protein once. Found here are over 250,000 distinct CDR3 sequences, about 25% of them singletons; the top ten hold approximately 13%. Sequencing input: PBMCs. These receptors were taken from a human donor in good health (CMV status not recorded). Some clones in this sample may be carry-over from other donors' samples.

The rearrangement uses TRBV12-3 or TRBV12-4 and TRBJ2-3; D is undetermined. The CDR3 is 13 residues long. The ends were cut back, 6 bases at V and 1 base at J, with 8 bases in the middle. The CDR3 sequence: CASSFTGTDTQYF. In DNA form, the CDR3 reads TGTGCCAGCAGCTTCACAGGCACAGATACGCAGTATTTT.

This clonotype has a handful of counts. The gene calls are TRBV11-2 and TRBJ2-1; 7 bases fit TRBD1. Losses at the gene ends were 7 bases for V and 8 bases for J; bases not matched to a gene: 5. The germline gives CDR1 SGHAT, CDR2 FQNNGV. This CDR3 contains 12 residues. The CDR3 loop reads CASTTGLHEQFF. The DNA of the CDR3 is TGTGCCAGCACGACAGGGCTCCATGAGCAGTTCTTC.

This clonotype was observed at least ten times. The V and J genes are TRBV7-2 and TRBJ2-5, with TRBD1 matching 7 bases. The V and J ends lost 5 bases and 2 bases, in that order; junction bases with no gene match: 2. The length of the CDR3 is 13 residues. Germline V CDR1 and CDR2: SGHTA, FQGNSA. CDR3 DNA: TGTGCCAGCAGCCGGGACAGACAAGAGACCCAGTACTTC. It encodes CASSRDRQETQYF.

This clonotype was detected a few times. DNA for the CDR3: TGTGCCAGCAGCTCGATAGCGGGAGGGGGCGCCAAAAACATTCAGTACTTC. Encoded protein: CASSSIAGGGAKNIQYF. This chain joins TRBV7-2 and TRBJ2-4; 11 bases are shared with TRBD2. V gave up 4 bases and J gave up 1 base; unmatched junction bases: 6. The CDR3 extends over 17 amino acids. Per germline, CDR1 SGHTA and CDR2 FQGNSA.

This clonotype was recorded many times. The chain carries TRBV28 and TRBJ2-5, with 7 bases lining up with TRBD1. Per germline, CDR1 MDHEN and CDR2 SYDVKM. After removal of 5 bases from V and 0 bases from J, the junction contained 6 bases not matched to a gene. The CDR3 sequence is 15 residues long. The CDR3 region is CASSPPGQYQETQYF. As DNA, the CDR3 is TGTGCCAGCAGTCCCCCGGGACAGTACCAAGAGACCCAGTACTTC.

This clonotype was picked up a small number of times. The chain combines TRBV10-3 with TRBJ2-4, with no clear D. The CDR3 consists of 14 residues. Deletions cut 0 bases from V and 8 bases from J, with 11 bases between. Germline CDR1 reads ENHRY; CDR2 reads SYGVKD. CDR3 sequence: CAISESSALDIQYF. The CDR3 nucleotides read TGTGCCATCAGTGAGTCGTCAGCTTTAGACATTCAGTACTTC.

This clonotype was seen many times. The chain combines TRBV7-2 with TRBJ2-7; D ambiguous. The germline gives CDR1 SGHTA, CDR2 FQGNSA. Trimming removed 4 bases from V and 4 bases from J, with 5 bases in between. The CDR3 runs to 11 residues. DNA of the CDR3: TGTGCCAGCAGCTCAAGATACGAGCAGTACTTC. Translation: CASSSRYEQYF.

The chain is built from TRBV15 and TRBJ1-5; D not certain. Deletions cut 6 bases from V and 9 bases from J, with 18 bases between. Germline CDR1 and CDR2: LNHNV and YYDKDF (reference sequence). The CDR3 has 14 amino acids. In DNA form, the CDR3 reads TGTGCCACCAGGCCGGGCCTCAAACGAGGGCCCCAGCATTTT. Its translation is CATRPGLKRGPQHF.

This chain uses TRBV6-5 with TRBJ2-3; perhaps TRBD1 as D (5 bases). This CDR3 region has 16 residues. The germline V and J ends were trimmed by 2 bases and 2 bases, with 14 bases remaining between them. CDR1 is MNHEY, CDR2 SVGAGI, per germline. The CDR3 sequence: CASSYELDTTTDTQYF. CDR3 coding DNA: TGTGCCAGCAGTTACGAGTTGGACACCACCACAGATACGCAGTATTTT.

The chain combines TRBV5-5 with TRBJ1-3; no firm D call. CDR1 and CDR2 (germline): SGHKS, YYEKEE (reference sequence). CDR3 length: 15 residues. V dropped 3 bases and J dropped 0 bases, with 10 bases sitting between them. CDR3: CASSSTDYSGNTIYF. The DNA for the CDR3 is TGTGCCAGCAGCTCGACCGACTACTCTGGAAACACCATATATTTT.

This clonotype has a handful of counts. The V call is TRBV11-2, the J call TRBJ2-1, with 7 bases matching TRBD2. Germline V lookup: CDR1 SGHAT, CDR2 FQNNGV. The V and J ends lost 8 bases and 1 base, in that order; junction bases with no gene match: 5. The CDR3 loop spans 14 amino acids. CDR3 sequence (DNA): TGTGCCAGCCTCCAGCGGGGTTCCTACAATGAGCAGTTCTTC. Protein product: CASLQRGSYNEQFF.

With respect to this clonotype: At one end, the junction sequence differs from germline, possibly due to a read error. CDR3 coding DNA: TGTGCCAGCCAAATTCAGGGGTTGCGGCACACTGAAGTTTTCTTT. Amino acids: CASQIQGLRHTEVFF. The genes are TRBV6-1 and TRBJ1-1; TRBD1 might be the D (6 bases). Per the germline V gene, CDR1 is MNHNS and CDR2 is SASEGT. CDR3 size: 15 residues.

This clonotype was recorded many times. This chain connects TRBV7-2 to TRBJ2-1, with TRBD2 matching over 9 bases. V lost 3 bases to trimming and J lost 6 bases; unmatched junction nucleotides: 6. Germline V CDR1 and CDR2: SGHTA, FQGNSA. This CDR3 is built from 15 residues. CDR3 region: CASSFPSGMPNEQFF. For the CDR3, the DNA is TGTGCCAGCAGCTTTCCTAGCGGGATGCCCAATGAGCAGTTCTTC.

This clonotype was counted a few times. The V gene is TRBV6-6, the J gene TRBJ2-2; 10 bases align to TRBD2. CDR1 is MNHNY, CDR2 SVGAGI, per germline (reference sequence). This CDR3 has 18 amino acids. The V and J ends lost 6 bases and 4 bases, in that order; junction bases with no gene match: 14. The chain's CDR3 is CASSTAGGAGGLTGELFF. CDR3 DNA: TGTGCCAGCAGCACGGCCGGTGGAGCGGGGGGGCTCACCGGGGAGCTGTTTTTT.

The chain is built from TRBV12-3 or TRBV12-4 and TRBJ2-2; 7 bases are shared with TRBD1. The CDR3 extends over 13 amino acids. Trimming took 4 bases from V and 6 from J; bases not matched to a gene: 2. The CDR3 region is CASSWTGPGELFF. CDR3 in DNA: TGTGCCAGCAGTTGGACAGGCCCCGGGGAGCTGTTTTTT.

This chain connects TRBV5-4 to TRBJ2-4; 7 bases match TRBD1. The CDR3 is made up of 14 amino acids. Germline V CDR1 and CDR2: SGHNT, YYREEE (reference sequence). The ends lost 4 bases at V and 6 bases at J; junction bases unmatched: 7. The CDR3 DNA reads TGTGCCAGCAGCGTAAGACAGGGCGGAAACATTCAGTACTTC. It specifies CASSVRQGGNIQYF. The full variable domain, in which reference TRBV5-4 and TRBJ2-4 provide the parts outside the CDR3, is ETGVTQSPTHLIKTRGQQVTLRCSSQSGHNTVSWYQQALGQGPQFIFQYYREEENGRGNFPPRFSGLQFPNYSSELNVNALELDDSALYLCASSVRQGGNIQYFGAGTRLSVL.

The chain carries TRBV30 and TRBJ2-1, with 9 bases identical to TRBD2. CDR3 length equals 14 residues. Germline CDR1 GTSNPN, CDR2 SVGIG (reference sequence). The junction had 6 bases not matched to a gene; V was cut back by 0 bases and J by 9 bases. CDR3 region: CAWSVSLAGTEQFF. The CDR3 DNA sequence: TGTGCCTGGAGTGTTAGTCTAGCGGGAACTGAGCAGTTCTTC.

This clonotype showed up just once. The V gene is TRBV24-1, the J gene TRBJ1-5, with D uncertain. V shed 2 bases and J shed 5 bases, with 15 bases lying between them. The CDR3 totals 16 residues. Germline-derived CDR1 and CDR2 are KGHDR and SFDVKD. CDR3 protein: CATSDWKGVGDQPQHF. CDR3 nucleotides: TGTGCCACCAGTGATTGGAAGGGTGTTGGGGATCAGCCCCAGCATTTT.

The V gene is TRBV10-3, the J gene TRBJ2-2; TRBD1 matches at 10 bases. The length of the CDR3 is 18 residues. Germline trimming cut 0 bases from V and 4 bases from J; bases unmatched to any gene: 8. Germline values: CDR1 ENHRY, CDR2 SYGVKD. CDR3 amino acids: CAISESRGQGFGTGELFF. Written as DNA, the CDR3 is TGTGCCATCAGTGAGTCGAGGGGACAGGGGTTTGGCACCGGGGAGCTGTTTTTT.

This clonotype was observed many times. The chain recombines TRBV19 with TRBJ2-5; 9 bases agree with TRBD2. The CDR3 is 15 amino acids. J was trimmed by 4 bases and V by 8 bases; bases with no gene match: 11. Germline V gene data show CDR1 as LNHDA and CDR2 as SQIVND (reference sequence). The CDR3 sequence is CASGFRLAGTETQYF. Here the CDR3 DNA reads TGTGCCAGTGGATTCCGTCTAGCGGGAACAGAGACCCAGTACTTC.

This clonotype was counted ten times or more. This sequence joins TRBV4-1 and TRBJ2-6; 9 bases are a match to TRBD1. CDR1 MGHRA and CDR2 YSYEKL come from the germline V gene. The CDR3 covers 19 residues. The V segment lost 2 bases and the J segment 0 bases; nucleotides outside the gene matches: 8. The CDR3 DNA sequence: TGCGCCAGCAGCCAAAAACAGGGGGCGCAGAGCTCTGGGGCCAACGTCCTGACTTTC. Translated: CASSQKQGAQSSGANVLTF.

This clonotype was found a few times. The rearrangement uses TRBV20-1 and TRBJ1-2; the D gene is possibly TRBD1 (6 bases). Trimming took 2 bases from V and 6 from J, leaving 10 bases between them. This CDR3 contains 12 residues. Germline V gives CDR1 DFQATT, CDR2 SNEGSKA (reference sequence). The CDR3 region has the DNA TGCAGTGCTAGAACAGGGTTTGATGGCTACACCTTC. It encodes CSARTGFDGYTF.

The J gene is TRBJ1-1, the V gene TRBV2; the D gene is possibly TRBD1 (6 bases). The CDR3 is made up of 15 amino acids. The V end was cut by 5 bases, the J end by 4 bases, with 17 bases between. Per germline, CDR1 SNHLY and CDR2 FYNNEI. CDR3 in amino acids: CASSLPIRDTTEAFF. DNA for the CDR3: TGTGCCAGCAGTTTACCCATACGGGACACCACTGAAGCTTTCTTT.

This sequence joins TRBV20-1 and TRBJ1-5, with D possibly TRBD1 on 5 matching bases. CDR1 is DFQATT and CDR2 is SNEGSKA in the germline V gene (reference sequence). V gave up 6 bases and J gave up 7 bases, with 16 bases separating them. The CDR3 totals 13 residues. CDR3 DNA sequence: TGCAGTGCGGAAAAGGGACCTACGCAGCCCCAGCATTTT. Its translation is CSAEKGPTQPQHF.

CDR3 DNA sequence: TGTGCCAGCAGCTTAGGGGGACGACTAGCGGGCCTATACGAGCAGTACGTC. It yields the protein CASSLGGRLAGLYEQYV. The rearrangement uses TRBV13 and TRBJ2-7, with TRBD2 matching 10 bases. CDR1 and CDR2 from the germline V gene are PRHDT and FYEKMQ (reference sequence). The V segment lost 0 bases and the J segment 4 bases; nucleotides outside the gene matches: 9. This CDR3 is built from 17 residues.

V is TRBV11-3 and J is TRBJ2-1; 10 bases are a match to TRBD2. Germline CDR1 SGHNT, CDR2 YENEEA. The ends lost 3 bases at V and 8 bases at J; junction bases unmatched: 7. This CDR3 comprises 15 residues. The CDR3 here is CASSFISGRADEQFF. The CDR3 region has the DNA TGTGCCAGCAGCTTTATAAGCGGGAGGGCCGATGAGCAGTTCTTC.

This clonotype showed up many times. The V call is TRBV11-2, the J call TRBJ2-2; 8 bases are a match to TRBD2. V dropped 6 bases and J dropped 5; count of bases not matched to a gene: 11. CDR1 is SGHAT, CDR2 FQNNGV, per germline. The CDR3 runs 16 residues. In nucleotides, the CDR3 is TGTGCCAGCAGACGACCGGGACTAGTCAGGACCGGGGAGCTGTTTTTT. Protein: CASRRPGLVRTGELFF. Full variable domain (outside the CDR3, taken from reference TRBV11-2 and TRBJ2-2): EAGVAQSPRYKIIEKRQSVAFWCNPISGHATLYWYQQILGQGPKLLIQFQNNGVVDDSQLPKDRFSAERLKGVDSTLKIQPAKLEDSAVYLCASRRPGLVRTGELFFGEGSRLTVL.

The chain is built from TRBV10-1 and TRBJ1-1; D may be TRBD1 (5 bases). V was clipped by 8 bases and J by 6 bases, with 16 bases between them. Germline assignment: CDR1 WNHNN and CDR2 SYGVQD (reference sequence). This CDR3 is built from 13 residues. The CDR3 nucleotides are TGCGCCAGCTCCGGCGGGGGGACGGCTGAAGCTTTCTTT. It yields the protein CASSGGGTAEAFF.